The 22 T cell receptor beta chains below all came from one sample that was sequenced in a study of glioma-infiltrating T cells after dendritic cell vaccination. Sample time point: after dendritic cell vaccination, including at tumor progression/relapse. Data came from immunoSEQ multiplex PCR; TCRdb stores just in-frame clones and leaves some out. Of approximately 85,000 clones listed, less than 85% are singletons. The specimen was blood, collected after dendritic cell vaccination. Receptors originate from a human donor with glioblastoma.

This clone has a single count. The V gene is TRBV7-3, the J gene TRBJ2-3, with a tentative D call TRBD2 (5 bases). V gave up 5 bases and J gave up 2 bases, with 11 bases separating them. Germline-derived CDR1 and CDR2 are SGHTA and FQGTGA. The CDR3 has 14 amino acids. CDR3 nucleotides: TGTGCCAGCAGCCCCCTCGGACTCACAGATACGCAGTATTTT. It specifies CASSPLGLTDTQYF.

The J gene is TRBJ2-7, the V gene TRBV28; TRBD1 matches at 7 bases. Germline CDR1 is MDHEN and CDR2 is SYDVKM. There are 15 residues in the CDR3. With V trimmed by 9 bases and J by 1 base, 12 bases remained unmatched. The CDR3 sequence is CASADRGTASYEQYF. The CDR3 nucleotides read TGTGCCAGTGCCGATAGGGGGACAGCATCCTACGAGCAGTACTTC.

The chain couples TRBV7-2 to TRBJ1-4, with 8 bases matching TRBD1. The CDR3 is 15 amino acids. V lost 5 bases, J lost 0 bases, and 2 bases stayed unmatched. Germline lookup yields CDR1 SGHTA and CDR2 FQGNSA. CDR3 nucleotides: TGTGCCAGCAGCCTGACAGGGGCAACTAATGAAAAACTGTTTTTT. Its protein product is CASSLTGATNEKLFF.

The rearrangement joins TRBV2 to TRBJ1-2; D may be TRBD1 (6 bases). The CDR3 spans 14 residues. Germline CDR1 is SNHLY and CDR2 is FYNNEI. The germline V and J ends were trimmed by 9 bases and 4 bases, with 18 bases remaining between them. CDR3 nucleotide sequence: TGTGCCAGAGGCCCGGGACACAAATCCTATGGCTACACCTTC. Its protein is CARGPGHKSYGYTF.

This clone showed up just a few times. The chain uses TRBV18 and TRBJ1-5, with D possibly being TRBD1 (5 bases). V shed 2 bases and J shed 3 bases, with 11 bases lying between them. The germline V gene encodes CDR1 KGHSH and CDR2 LQKENI. The CDR3 is 15 residues long. The CDR3 nucleotides are TGTGCCAGCTCACCAGGGGCGGCGGACAATCAGCCCCAGCATTTT. Its protein product is CASSPGAADNQPQHF.

V gene TRBV5-1 combines with J gene TRBJ2-7; maybe TRBD1 (6 bases). This CDR3 is built from 13 residues. The germline V gene encodes CDR1 SGHRS and CDR2 YFSETQ. V lost 3 bases and J lost 2, with 9 bases in between. The CDR3 here is CASSSWTAYEQYF. As DNA, the CDR3 is TGCGCCAGCAGCTCCTGGACAGCCTACGAGCAGTACTTC.

The rearrangement uses TRBV7-9 and TRBJ1-5; unclear D gene. CDR1 and CDR2 (germline): SEHNR, FQNEAQ (reference sequence). Trimming stripped 2 bases from V and 9 bases from J, with 14 bases between. The CDR3 loop spans 14 amino acids. CDR3 nucleotide sequence: TGTGCCAGCAGCTTATCTCGGGAAGGGTGGCCCCAGCATTTT. Translated, it gives CASSLSREGWPQHF.

This chain connects TRBV6-6 to TRBJ2-7; 14 nucleotides line up with TRBD2. The trim removed 6 bases at V and 6 bases at J, leaving 7 bases unmatched. Germline V gene lookup returns CDR1 MNHNY and CDR2 SVGAGI (reference sequence). The CDR3 contains 15 residues. CDR3 nucleotides: TGTGCCAGCAGCTCGACTAGCGGGGGGGCTAGCGAGCAGTACTTC. It yields the protein CASSSTSGGASEQYF.

The J gene is TRBJ2-7, the V gene TRBV30; 10 positions agree with TRBD1. The germline gives CDR1 GTSNPN, CDR2 SVGIG (reference sequence). The CDR3 sequence is 16 residues long. Germline trimming cut 2 bases from V and 3 bases from J; bases unmatched to any gene: 10. The CDR3 DNA is TGTGCCTGGAGTCCGAAGACAGGGGGCTTGCGCTACGAGCAGTACTTC. Its protein is CAWSPKTGGLRYEQYF.

The genes are TRBV5-4 and TRBJ1-2; D perhaps matches TRBD1 (6 bases). The CDR3 is made up of 12 amino acids. Germline CDR1 reads SGHNT; CDR2 reads YYREEE (reference sequence). CDR3 DNA: TGTGCTCTCGGGGGGGCGGACTATGGCTACACCTTC. Amino acids: CALGGADYGYTF. Full variable domain (rest looked up from reference TRBV5-4 and TRBJ1-2): ETGVTQSPTHLIKTRGQQVTLRCSSQSGHNTVSWYQQALGQGPQFIFQYYREEENGRGNFPPRFSGLQFPNYSSELNVNALELDDSALYLCALGGADYGYTFGSGTRLTVV.

This clone has only a few counts. The chain joins TRBV5-1 to TRBJ2-3, with D possibly matching TRBD1 (6 bases). V was trimmed by 4 bases and J by 3 bases, leaving 15 bases between them. The length of the CDR3 is 15 residues. In germline, CDR1 is SGHRS, CDR2 YFSETQ. The CDR3 protein is CASSAGRGTTDTQYF. The CDR3 DNA reads TGCGCCAGCAGCGCCGGCAGGGGCACAACAGATACGCAGTATTTT. Complete variable domain (other parts from reference TRBV5-1 and TRBJ2-3): KAGVTQTPRYLIKTRGQQVTLSCSPISGHRSVSWYQQTPGQGLQFLFEYFSETQRNKGNFPGRFSGRQFSNSRSEMNVSTLELGDSALYLCASSAGRGTTDTQYFGPGTRLTVL.

V usage is TRBV4-3 and J usage is TRBJ1-2; TRBD1 matches 7 bases. The CDR3 loop spans 15 amino acids. The germline CDR1 and CDR2 sequences are LGHNA and YSLEER. Unmatched junction bases numbered 4, after V lost 1 base and J lost 2 bases. The CDR3 DNA is TGCGCCAGCAGCCAAGGACAGGGTTCAAACTATGGCTACACCTTC. This translates into CASSQGQGSNYGYTF.

The CDR3 loop reads CASSLDAAAYGYTF. Here the CDR3 DNA reads TGTGCCAGCAGCTTGGACGCGGCGGCATATGGCTACACCTTC. This sequence joins TRBV5-8 and TRBJ1-2, with unresolved D. The germline V gene encodes CDR1 SGHTS and CDR2 YDEGEE. The CDR3 has 14 residues. V lost 0 bases to trimming and J lost 5 bases, with 11 bases between them.

V is TRBV7-9 and J is TRBJ1-2; tentative D call: TRBD1 (6 bases). CDR1 is SEHNR, CDR2 FQNEAQ, per germline (reference sequence). The ends were cut back, 4 bases at V and 2 bases at J, with 11 bases in the middle. This CDR3 has 14 residues. CDR3 coding DNA: TGTGCCAGCAGCTACAGGACAGAGAACTATGGCTACACCTTC. This translates into CASSYRTENYGYTF.

This chain uses TRBV27 with TRBJ1-6; TRBD1 matches 8 bases. Germline values: CDR1 MNHEY, CDR2 SMNVEV (reference sequence). There are 14 residues in the CDR3. V lost 7 bases to trimming and J lost 10 bases; unmatched junction nucleotides: 9. The CDR3 protein is CASTPGTGYSPLHF. The CDR3 DNA reads as TGTGCCAGCACCCCTGGGACAGGATACTCACCCCTCCACTTT.

V usage is TRBV6-6 and J usage is TRBJ2-5; 8 bases agree with TRBD2. Germline V CDR1 and CDR2: MNHNY, SVGAGI (reference sequence). The V and J ends lost 6 bases and 3 bases, in that order; junction bases with no gene match: 6. The CDR3 contains 14 residues. CDR3 protein: CASSPGLAEETQYF. DNA for the CDR3: TGTGCCAGCAGCCCAGGACTAGCTGAAGAGACCCAGTACTTC.

The rearrangement links TRBV6-6 to TRBJ1-2, with 9 bases that match TRBD1. The J segment lost 8 bases and the V segment lost 5 bases, leaving 3 bases of the junction unmatched. This CDR3 is built from 12 residues. The germline V gene encodes CDR1 MNHNY and CDR2 SVGAGI (reference sequence). CDR3 region: CASSRTGDGYTF. DNA for the CDR3: TGTGCCAGCAGTCGGACAGGGGACGGCTACACCTTC.

This rearrangement joins TRBV6-1 to TRBJ2-7; possible D gene TRBD2, 5 bases. Germline CDR1 is MNHNS and CDR2 is SASEGT. There are 14 residues in the CDR3. V gave up 10 bases and J gave up 3 bases, with 19 bases separating them. The chain's CDR3 is CATVPAAPNYEQYF. In DNA form, the CDR3 reads TGTGCCACGGTCCCAGCGGCACCTAACTACGAGCAGTACTTC.

The V and J genes are TRBV7-6 and TRBJ2-3; the D is unclear. Germline V CDR1 and CDR2: SGHVS, FNYEAQ. CDR3 size: 14 residues. V lost 0 bases, J lost 2 bases, and 6 bases lay in between. The CDR3: CASSLAGDTDTQYF. In nucleotides, the CDR3 is TGTGCCAGCAGCTTAGCGGGCGACACAGATACGCAGTATTTT.

Here the CDR3 reads CASSLVRSQETQYF. The CDR3 DNA is TGTGCCAGCAGCTTGGTCCGCAGCCAAGAGACCCAGTACTTC. The rearrangement joins TRBV7-2 to TRBJ2-5; D is undetermined. Trimming took off 3 bases at V and 1 base at J, with 9 bases between the two ends. CDR3 length equals 14 residues. CDR1 is SGHTA and CDR2 is FQGNSA in the germline V gene.

This chain uses TRBV27 with TRBJ1-2; possibly TRBD1 for D (5 bases). The germline V gene encodes CDR1 MNHEY and CDR2 SMNVEV (reference sequence). Deletions cut 5 bases from V and 3 bases from J, with 16 bases between. The CDR3 runs 15 residues. In DNA, the CDR3 is TGTGCCAGCAGTGGGGGGGACGGAGGAGACTATGGCTACACCTTC. Protein: CASSGGDGGDYGYTF.

This rearrangement joins TRBV11-2 to TRBJ2-5, with 10 bases identical to TRBD1. Germline trimming cut 5 bases from V and 11 bases from J; bases unmatched to any gene: 17. The CDR3 is made up of 16 amino acids. Germline CDR1 SGHAT, CDR2 FQNNGV. CDR3 DNA sequence: TGTGCCAGCAGCATACCCCCCGGGACAGGGGCAAGGGAGCAGTACTTC. Translating it yields CASSIPPGTGAREQYF.